This T cell receptor (beta chain) was retrieved from a study of beta chain features in type 1 diabetes. Study-wide background: Comparable age, gender and cell yields were observed in patients relative to healthy donors. Broader study findings: VDJ junctions in type 1 diabetes patients carried more deletions and fewer insertions. Shortening that was moderate but significant affected the TCRB CDR3s of Type 1 diabetes patients in all four CD4+ subsets.

Expressed TCRB transcripts got sequenced, as all isolated RNA was reverse transcribed. Sequencing used immunoSEQ multiplex PCR; TCRdb keeps in-frame clones, though not all of them. The sample has 500,000 to 850,000 clones; around an eighth are singletons. Only a few counts were recorded for this clone. The antigen is undetermined. The CDR3 sequence is 14 residues long. The ends lost 5 bases at V and 4 bases at J; junction bases unmatched: 4. Germline-derived CDR1 and CDR2 are SGHDN and FVKESK. The V and J genes are TRBV14 and TRBJ1-5, with 8 bases fitting TRBD1. The source of this sequence is a man in his late teens or twenties with type 1 diabetes. Sequencing was carried out using naive CD4+ T cells from blood. Written as DNA, the CDR3 is TGTGCCAGCAGCGCTACAGGGGGAAATCAGCCCCAGCATTTT. This translates into CASSATGGNQPQHF.